The 6 T cell receptor beta chains below were found in one sample sequenced in a study of cytomegalovirus exposure and HLA in healthy donors. Vbeta (60) and Jbeta (13) primers were used in the PCR. Here immunoSEQ multiplex PCR was the method, and the copy in TCRdb shows in-frame clones only, minus some. This sample yields more than 95,000 clones, of which approximately 14% are seen a single time; more than 0.8% belongs to the top ten. Sample: PBMCs. These receptor sequences come from a female donor in good health and CMV-seronegative.

This clone was observed a few times. This chain connects TRBV9 to TRBJ2-2, with TRBD2 matching 12 bases. Germline V CDR1 and CDR2: SGDLS, YYNGEE. The CDR3 totals 19 residues. The J segment lost 0 bases and the V segment lost 3 bases, leaving 9 bases of the junction unmatched. The CDR3 is CASSARRTSGNANTGELFF. CDR3 DNA sequence: TGTGCCAGCAGCGCCAGGCGGACTAGCGGGAACGCGAACACCGGGGAGCTGTTTTTT.

The chain is built from TRBV14 and TRBJ2-6; weak D call: TRBD1 (5 bases). CDR1 SGHDN and CDR2 FVKESK come from the germline V gene. The CDR3 has 16 amino acids. V lost 4 bases, J lost 2 bases, and 12 bases lay in between. CDR3 protein: CASSLRASAGANVLTF. CDR3 nucleotides: TGTGCCAGCAGCCTCAGGGCCTCGGCTGGGGCCAACGTCCTGACTTTC.

The chain has TRBV29-1 and TRBJ1-2; D call uncertain. The CDR3 length is 13 residues. Germline-derived CDR1 and CDR2 are SQVTM and ANQGSEA. V shed 3 bases and J shed 2 bases, with 10 bases lying between them. CDR3 amino acids: CSVENSKNYGYTF. In DNA form, the CDR3 reads TGCAGCGTTGAGAACAGTAAAAACTATGGCTACACCTTC.

This clone was observed a handful of times. This chain connects TRBV19 to TRBJ1-1; weak D call: TRBD1 (6 bases). CDR3 length: 16 amino acids. CDR1 LNHDA and CDR2 SQIVND come from the germline V gene (reference sequence). Trimming took off 5 bases at V and 11 bases at J, with 27 bases between the two ends. The CDR3 nucleotides read TGTGCCAGTAGTCAATTCTCCGGACAGCCCGGATGGGGGGCTTTCTTT. This translates into CASSQFSGQPGWGAFF.

This clone came up a few times. The V gene is TRBV25-1, the J gene TRBJ1-1, with 9 nucleotides matching TRBD1. CDR1 and CDR2 (germline): MGHDK, SYGVNS. This CDR3 spans 17 amino acids. Unmatched junction bases numbered 11, after V lost 5 bases and J lost 1 base. CDR3 residues: CASSRRTGANSNTEAFF. The CDR3 nucleotides are TGTGCCAGCAGTCGACGGACAGGGGCGAATTCGAACACTGAAGCTTTCTTT.

This clone was detected a few times. The chain combines TRBV4-3 with TRBJ1-6; D gene uncertain. Between the trimmed V and J ends, which lost 0 bases and 6 bases, there was a span of 18 bases. Germline V gene sequence: CDR1 LGHNA, CDR2 YSLEER. The CDR3 sequence is 18 residues long. The CDR3: CASSQDRLKGLPNSPLHF. The DNA for the CDR3 is TGCGCCAGCAGCCAAGATCGATTGAAAGGACTACCTAATTCACCCCTCCACTTT.